This T cell receptor beta chain was retrieved from a study of blood T cell repertoires in COVID-19. Sequenced by immunoSEQ multiplex PCR; TCRdb stores in-frame clones only, minus some. The sample yields under 95,000 clones, more than 80% seen once. The CDR3 loop spans 14 amino acids. The V end was cut by 7 bases, the J end by 2 bases, with 13 bases between. CDR1 ENHRY and CDR2 SYGVKD come from the germline V gene. The TCR was taken from a woman of 80 years or more with acute or convalescent COVID-19. This chain connects TRBV10-3 to TRBJ2-3; a possible D gene is TRBD2 (6 bases). The sequenced sample was peripheral blood. In DNA form, the CDR3 reads TGTGCCATCAAAATAGCGGAGGACACAGATACGCAGTATTTT. Its translation is CAIKIAEDTDTQYF.